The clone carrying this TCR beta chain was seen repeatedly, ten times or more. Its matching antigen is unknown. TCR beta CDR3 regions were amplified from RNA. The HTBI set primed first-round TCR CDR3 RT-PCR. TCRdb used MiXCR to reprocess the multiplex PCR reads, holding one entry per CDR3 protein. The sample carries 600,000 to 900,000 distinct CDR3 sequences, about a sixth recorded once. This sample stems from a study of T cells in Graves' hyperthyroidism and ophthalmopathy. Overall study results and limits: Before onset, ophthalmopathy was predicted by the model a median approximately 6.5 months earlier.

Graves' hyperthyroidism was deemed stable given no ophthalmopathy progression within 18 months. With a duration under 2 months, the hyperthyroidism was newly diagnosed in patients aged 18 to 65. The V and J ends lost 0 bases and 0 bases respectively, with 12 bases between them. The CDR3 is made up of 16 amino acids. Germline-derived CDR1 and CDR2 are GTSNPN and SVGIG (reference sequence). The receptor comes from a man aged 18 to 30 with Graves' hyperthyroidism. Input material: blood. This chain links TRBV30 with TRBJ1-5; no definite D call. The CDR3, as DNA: TGTGCCTGGAGTGTCGGACGGTCACTTAGCAATCAGCCCCAGCATTTT. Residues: CAWSVGRSLSNQPQHF.